This TCR beta chain was documented in a study of cytomegalovirus exposure and HLA in healthy donors. PCR used 60 Vbeta primers and 13 Jbeta primers. The method was immunoSEQ multiplex PCR; TCRdb's version includes in-frame clones alone and lacks a portion of them. This sample has fewer than 350,000 clones, with 80% to 90% found just once. From germline, CDR1 is MNHNS and CDR2 SASEGT. V lost 0 bases and J lost 6, with 8 bases in between. This CDR3 comprises 13 residues. A note on this clone: Its specificity is unknown.

Study conclusions and caveats: Presence/absence results assume similar sequencing depth per donor, which may not hold. Indistinguishable V segments, including TRBV6-2 and TRBV6-3, were excluded. In vitro checks showed that a few CMV-associated chains really do target CMV antigens.

This chain links TRBV6-1 with TRBJ1-2; no firm D call. This receptor was identified in a woman aged 18-29 years in good health and CMV-seronegative. The specimen was PBMCs. The CDR3 reads CASSEAPDNGYTF. The CDR3, as DNA: TGTGCCAGCAGTGAAGCGCCTGACAATGGCTACACCTTC.